This T cell receptor beta chain was identified during a study of beta chain features in type 1 diabetes. Study-wide results and limits: All four CD4+ subsets from Type 1 diabetes patients carried moderately but significantly shorter TCRB CDR3s.

Expressed TCRB transcripts were sequenced because the isolated RNA had all been reverse transcribed beforehand. Approximately 3.6 million reads per sample were averaged for naive, central memory and regulatory samples. The table came from immunoSEQ multiplex PCR; TCRdb's copy has only in-frame clones and leaves some out. Of over 150,000 clones in the sample, about 9.3% are singletons; the top ten hold more than 0.45%. This clone turned up a few times. Its antigen is unknown. By way of CD45RO/CCR7/CD25/CD127/CD95/CD27, the CD4+ regulatory, stem cell-like memory, central memory and naive cells were sorted. Per germline, CDR1 LGHNA and CDR2 YNFKEQ. After removal of 0 bases from V and 2 bases from J, the junction contained 6 bases not matched to a gene. There are 18 residues in the CDR3.

The source is a man younger than 40 with type 1 diabetes. Sequencing input: central memory CD4+ T cells from blood. This chain connects TRBV4-2 to TRBJ2-6; 8 bases align to TRBD1. This CDR3 reads CASSQDETGGPGANVLTF. The CDR3 DNA sequence: TGTGCCAGCAGCCAAGATGAAACAGGGGGGCCTGGGGCCAACGTCCTGACTTTC.